This T cell receptor (beta chain) was profiled in a study of control samples from healthy donors and cancer patients. The assay was immunoSEQ multiplex PCR, and TCRdb's table has in-frame clones only and misses some. The profile shows 110,000 or so clones, roughly four fifths of them singletons. This TCR was sampled from a woman in her forties or fifties in good health. Sequencing was done on a sample of blood.

The DNA for the CDR3 is TGTGCCAGCAGCTTCCGGGACACCAACTACGAGCAGTACTTC. Translating it yields CASSFRDTNYEQYF. The rearrangement uses TRBV5-5 and TRBJ2-7; D perhaps matches TRBD1 (6 bases). The CDR3 runs 14 residues. Trimming cost V 2 bases and J 3 bases, with 12 bases left between them. Germline V CDR1 and CDR2: SGHKS, YYEKEE (reference sequence).